In its sample, the clone carrying this T cell receptor (beta chain) was seen many times. Its antigen is unknown. The sample is drawn from a study of metastatic and nonmetastatic thyroid tumors. Across the study: The authors compared repertoires across blood and tumor or nodule tissue from malignant and benign thyroid patients. General study results and limits: Significantly greater TCR beta diversity was reportedly found in malignant thyroid tumors than in benign nodules (in blood and tumor).

The entire patient cohort was treatment-naive prior to thyroid surgery. In the study's own analysis: Construction of a distant-metastasis classifier for papillary thyroid cancer relied on CDR3 differences across clinicopathological groups. TCRdb reanalyzed the PCR reads with MiXCR. The V and J calls shown here were made by TCRdb, not taken from the authors' results. This sample has 30,000 or so clones; 29% occur once, and the top ten carry 7.8%. The sequence was obtained from a female donor with papillary thyroid cancer or a benign thyroid nodule (not recorded which). Some clones in this sample may be carry-over from other donors' samples. The sequenced sample consisted of blood.

The CDR3 DNA is TGTGCCAGCAGTGAAGAGGTTTTGGGGGGGCCCTATGGCTACACCTTC. Translation: CASSEEVLGGPYGYTF. V usage is TRBV6-1 and J usage is TRBJ1-2; D is perhaps TRBD1 (6 bases). This CDR3 contains 16 residues. CDR1 MNHNS and CDR2 SASEGT come from the germline V gene. The V end lost 1 base, the J end lost 4 bases, and 16 bases lay between the germline ends.